This T cell receptor (beta chain) is drawn from a study of Graves' ophthalmopathy and Graves' hyperthyroidism. Using RNA transcripts, the TCR beta CDR3 regions were amplified. Second-round multiplex PCR followed a first-round RT-PCR using HTBI primers. TCRdb passed the multiplex PCR reads through MiXCR, listing each CDR3 protein once. This sample has about 210,000 distinct CDR3 sequences, with 25% to 35% found just once. The V gene end was trimmed by 2 bases and the J gene end by 5 bases; junction bases not matched to a gene: 1. CDR1 SGDLS and CDR2 YYNGEE come from the germline V gene. The CDR3 covers 15 residues. Patients were diagnosed from clinical symptoms, serum thyroxine, TRAb, thyroid ultrasound and orbital computed tomography.

V gene TRBV9 combines with J gene TRBJ2-5; 15 bases fit TRBD2. Sequencing was done on a sample of peripheral blood. This TCR was sampled from a man in his fifties or sixties with Graves' ophthalmopathy. CDR3 region: CASSVGTSGGETQYF. The CDR3 DNA reads as TGTGCCAGCAGCGTTGGGACTAGCGGGGGGGAGACCCAGTACTTC.